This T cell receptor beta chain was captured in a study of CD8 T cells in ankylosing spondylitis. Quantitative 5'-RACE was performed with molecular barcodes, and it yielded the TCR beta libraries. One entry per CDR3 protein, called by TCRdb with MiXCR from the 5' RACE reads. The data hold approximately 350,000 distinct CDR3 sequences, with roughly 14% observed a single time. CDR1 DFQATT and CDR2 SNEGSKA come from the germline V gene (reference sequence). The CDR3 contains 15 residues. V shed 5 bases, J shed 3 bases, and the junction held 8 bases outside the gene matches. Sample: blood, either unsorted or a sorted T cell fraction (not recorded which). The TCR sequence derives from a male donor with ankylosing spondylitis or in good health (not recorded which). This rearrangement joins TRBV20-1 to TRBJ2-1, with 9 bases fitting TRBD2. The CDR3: CSAGTSPTNYNEQFF. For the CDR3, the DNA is TGCAGTGCTGGGACTAGCCCTACGAACTACAATGAGCAGTTCTTC.